A selection of T cell receptor beta chains follows, all from one sample in a study of T cells in localized non-small cell lung cancer. Data came from immunoSEQ multiplex PCR; TCRdb stores just in-frame clones and leaves some out. This table has some 12,000 clones, about four fifths appearing once. Sequences were derived from peripheral blood, sampled before any cancer treatment. Receptors originate from a male donor aged 60 or older with stage I lung adenocarcinoma. Both conserved end residues are part of each CDR3. D genes are given only for firm matches. For some rows the clone size is stated as once, few or many, or as a class when expanded; others skip it.

j_call	v_call	d_call	clone_size	cdr3_aa	cdr3_nt
TRBJ2-1	TRBV10-2	-	-	CASSEAGRSWEQFF	TGCGCCAGCAGTGAGGCGGGTAGGAGCTGGGAGCAGTTCTTC
TRBJ1-1	TRBV9	-	-	CASSERPNTEAFF	TGTGCCAGCTCTGAGAGGCCGAACACTGAAGCTTTCTTT
TRBJ2-7	TRBV7-2	-	-	CASSPQSRDKEYF	TGTGCCAGCAGCCCCCAATCCCGGGACAAAGAGTACTTC
TRBJ2-2	TRBV11-3	TRBD2	-	CASSLTSGRSLFF	TGTGCCAGCAGCTTAACTAGCGGGAGATCACTGTTTTTT
TRBJ2-1	TRBV28	TRBD2	-	CASSAPGSGRANEQFF	TGTGCCAGCAGCGCCCCAGGGAGCGGGAGAGCTAATGAGCAGTTCTTC
TRBJ2-7	TRBV11-2	TRBD1	-	CASSSPHRGSYEQYF	TGTGCCAGCAGCTCGCCGCACAGGGGCTCCTACGAGCAGTACTTC
TRBJ1-1	TRBV18	TRBD1	-	CASSRIGGLNTEAFF	TGTGCCAGCTCACGAATAGGGGGCCTCAACACTGAAGCTTTCTTT
TRBJ2-3	TRBV7-9	-	-	CASSYSPSATDTQYF	TGTGCCAGCAGCTACAGCCCTAGTGCCACAGATACGCAGTATTTT
TRBJ2-7	TRBV6-5	-	-	CASSEIQWGEQYF	TGTGCCAGCAGCGAAATACAGTGGGGCGAGCAGTACTTC
TRBJ2-1	TRBV7-2	TRBD2	-	CASSTRRTSGRYNEQFF	TGTGCCAGCAGCACCCGCAGGACTAGCGGGAGGTACAATGAGCAGTTCTTC
TRBJ2-7	TRBV7-2	-	-	CASSLQVLTYEQYF	TGTGCCAGCAGCCTTCAAGTCCTAACCTACGAGCAGTACTTC
TRBJ2-3	TRBV13	-	few	CASRQAGGTDTQYF	TGTGCCAGCAGGCAGGCTGGTGGCACAGATACGCAGTATTTT
TRBJ2-7	TRBV2	-	-	CASRAPRQRTGEQYF	TGTGCCAGCAGGGCCCCCAGGCAACGAACGGGAGAGCAGTACTTC
TRBJ2-1	TRBV2	-	-	CASSESSYNEQFF	TGTGCCAGCAGTGAATCATCCTACAATGAGCAGTTCTTC
TRBJ2-2	TRBV7-6	-	-	CASSTNRVQGELFF	TGTGCCAGCAGCACCAACAGGGTACAGGGGGAGCTGTTTTTT
TRBJ2-1	TRBV11-2	-	few	CASSLGTTGYEQFF	TGTGCCAGCAGCTTAGGTACTACAGGGTACGAGCAGTTCTTC
TRBJ2-4	TRBV2	-	-	CASSRQDSKNIQYF	TGTGCCAGCAGTAGACAGGATTCCAAAAACATTCAGTACTTC
TRBJ1-5	TRBV7-9	TRBD1	-	CASSPGGSGNQPQHF	TGTGCCAGCAGCCCAGGGGGCAGTGGCAATCAGCCCCAGCATTTT
TRBJ1-2	TRBV11-2	-	once	CASSLASGQLRGYTF	TGTGCCAGCAGCTTAGCTTCCGGACAGCTGCGGGGCTACACCTTC
TRBJ1-2	TRBV11-2	-	-	CASSLEGARSFGYTF	TGTGCCAGCAGCTTAGAGGGGGCGCGCAGTTTCGGCTACACCTTC
TRBJ2-1	TRBV7-2	TRBD1	once	CASSWDREEQFF	TGTGCCAGCAGCTGGGACAGGGAGGAGCAGTTCTTC
TRBJ2-7	TRBV2	-	-	CASSAGRNSYEQYF	TGTGCCAGCAGTGCGGGGCGGAACTCCTACGAGCAGTACTTC